The present entry profiles one TCR beta chain with its context. No antigen is known for it. Only in-frame clones appear in the TCRdb table, and some are missing; sequencing was by immunoSEQ multiplex PCR. The sample includes approximately 130,000 clones, about 88% seen only once; the top ten take approximately 27%. The sample comes from a study of T cell responses to AZD1222 COVID-19 vaccine. Whole-study findings and limits: Clonal diversity was possibly underestimated, and the donors were mostly white British, with more females. Only a handful of AZD1222 recipients, six or seven in all, had baseline seropositivity.

With 4 bases clipped from V and 3 bases from J, the junction kept 4 bases outside the gene matches. The CDR3 has 15 residues. Looked up from germline, CDR1 is SGHTA and CDR2 is FQGNSA. This sample comprised peripheral blood, obtained on day 0 of AZD1222 vaccination. The receptor's source is an adult in good health. V is TRBV7-2 and J is TRBJ2-3, with 10 bases identical to TRBD2. In nucleotides, the CDR3 is TGTGCCAGCAGCTCTAGCGGGAGTGGAACAGATACGCAGTATTTT. Protein sequence: CASSSSGSGTDTQYF. The full variable domain, with the rest looked up from reference TRBV7-2 and TRBJ2-3, is GAGVSQSPSNKVTEKGKDVELRCDPISGHTALYWYRQSLGQGLEFLIYFQGNSAPDKSGLPSDRFSAERTGGSVSTLTIQRTQQEDSAVYLCASSSSGSGTDTQYFGPGTRLTVL.